This note documents a single T cell receptor beta chain sequence. The target antigen is unknown. Single viable CD3+CD4+CD8-CD45RO+ cells were sorted as the memory CD4+ T cells. Total CD4+ T cells were enriched by CD4 positive selection. This CDR3 has 14 amino acids. In germline, CDR1 is MDHEN, CDR2 SYDVKM. Trimming at V came to 8 bases and at J to 5 bases, leaving 11 bases not matched to a gene. These data are taken from a study of memory CD4+ T cells and cytomegalovirus serostatus. Across the whole study: Donors were healthy Belgian adults, 10 or so CMV seropositive and approximately 25 seronegative.

Repertoires were generated with immunoSEQ multiplex PCR, while TCRdb's copy carries only in-frame clones and drops some. The table shows over 50,000 clones, with approximately 78% occurring only once. Study-wide findings and caveats: 67 of 164 known CMV-associated TCRbeta sequences appeared in CD4+ memory.

The rearrangement links TRBV28 to TRBJ2-5, with TRBD2 matching 7 bases. The TCR was taken from an adult in good health and CMV-seronegative. The sample comprised memory CD4+ T cells from blood. The CDR3 DNA reads as TGTGCCAGCTCCCCCGGCGGGGGTTGGGAGACCCAGTACTTC. Protein sequence: CASSPGGGWETQYF.